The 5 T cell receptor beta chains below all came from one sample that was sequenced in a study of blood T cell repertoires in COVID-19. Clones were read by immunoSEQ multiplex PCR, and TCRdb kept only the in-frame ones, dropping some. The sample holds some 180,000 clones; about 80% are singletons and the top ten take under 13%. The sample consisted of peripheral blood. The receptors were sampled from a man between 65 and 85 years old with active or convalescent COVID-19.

The CDR3 sequence: CAIRGDRYEQYF. CDR3 coding DNA: TGTGCCATCAGAGGGGATAGGTACGAGCAGTACTTC. The V gene is TRBV10-3, the J gene TRBJ2-7, with D maybe TRBD1 (5 bases). The germline V and J ends were trimmed by 6 bases and 4 bases, with 10 bases remaining between them. Germline V gene lookup returns CDR1 ENHRY and CDR2 SYGVKD. This CDR3 has 12 amino acids.

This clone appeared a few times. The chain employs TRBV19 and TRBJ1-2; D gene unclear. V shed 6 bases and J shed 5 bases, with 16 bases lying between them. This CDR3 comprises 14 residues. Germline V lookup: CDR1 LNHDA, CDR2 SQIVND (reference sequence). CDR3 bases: TGTGCCAGTAGAGACACCGGAGGAGGGTATGGCTACACCTTC. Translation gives CASRDTGGGYGYTF. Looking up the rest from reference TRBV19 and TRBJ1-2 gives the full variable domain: DGGITQSPKYLFRKEGQNVTLSCEQNLNHDAMYWYRQDPGQGLRLIYYSQIVNDFQKGDIAEGYSVSREKKESFPLTVTSAQKNPTAFYLCASRDTGGGYGYTFGSGTRLTVV.

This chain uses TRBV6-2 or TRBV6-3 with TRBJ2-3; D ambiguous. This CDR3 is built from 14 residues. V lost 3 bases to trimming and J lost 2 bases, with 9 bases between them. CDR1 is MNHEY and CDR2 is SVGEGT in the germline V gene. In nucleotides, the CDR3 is TGTGCCAGCAGTTATGCGTCGATCACAGATACGCAGTATTTT. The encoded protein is CASSYASITDTQYF.

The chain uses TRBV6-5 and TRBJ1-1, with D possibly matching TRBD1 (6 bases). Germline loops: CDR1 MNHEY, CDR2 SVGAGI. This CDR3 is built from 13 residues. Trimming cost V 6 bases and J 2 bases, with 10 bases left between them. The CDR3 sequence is CASRGGANTEAFF. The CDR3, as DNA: TGTGCCAGCAGGGGGGGGGCTAACACTGAAGCTTTCTTT.

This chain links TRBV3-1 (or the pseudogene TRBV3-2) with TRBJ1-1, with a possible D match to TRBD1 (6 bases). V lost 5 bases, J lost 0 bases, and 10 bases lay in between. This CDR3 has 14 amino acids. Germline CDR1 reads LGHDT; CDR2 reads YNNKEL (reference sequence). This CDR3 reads CASSFGQMNTEAFF. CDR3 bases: TGTGCCAGCAGCTTCGGACAGATGAACACTGAAGCTTTCTTT.